This TCR beta chain comes out of a study of T-cell memory formation after mild COVID-19. Study information: The TCR clusters were mostly specific to one donor. Study-wide results and limits: The study detected some responding clones in pre-infection memory, suggesting cross-reactive memory joined.

As to this clonotype: The target antigen is unknown.

TCRdb reprocessed the 5' RACE reads with MiXCR, giving one entry per CDR3 protein. The data contain around 310,000 distinct CDR3 sequences, 15% of them singletons. This clonotype was obtained from a man in his late teens or twenties who had mild COVID-19 (a few samples of this study predate the infection). Cell type and time point are not known. The material sequenced was PBMCs or a T cell subset sorted from them (not recorded which).

CDR3 nucleotide sequence: TGCGCCAGCAGCTCCCGTCGGGGGTATGAGCAGTTCTTC. This sequence encodes CASSSRRGYEQFF. The V call is TRBV4-3, the J call TRBJ2-1, with D possibly being TRBD2 (6 bases). This CDR3 is built from 13 residues. V was pared by 5 bases and J by 8 bases, with 13 bases between. Germline V lookup: CDR1 LGHNA, CDR2 YSLEER.